These T cell receptor beta chains were read from a single sample in a study of CD8+CD57+ T cells in acquired aplastic anemia. One entry per CDR3 protein results from TCRdb running MiXCR on the reads. The data contain roughly 80,000 distinct CDR3 sequences, 55% to 75% of them seen just once; the ten biggest clones take up approximately 80%. Sequenced material: sorted CD4+, CD8+, or CD8+CD57+ T cells (not recorded which) from PBMCs. The source of these receptors is a human donor with aplastic anemia. Each CDR3 is given without its conserved first and last residue. Each record gives: CDR3 protein, V gene, J gene.

ATSDHRGSQPQH,TRBV24-1,TRBJ1-5
ASRPGLAAVTQY,TRBV2,TRBJ2-5
SVGGVNEKLF,TRBV29-1,TRBJ1-4
ASSIEVSGDNTGELF,TRBV19,TRBJ2-2
ASSPGAAANYGYT,TRBV7-9,TRBJ1-2
ASSSGTGNTGELF,TRBV7-9,TRBJ2-2
ASSQGQGSNYGYT,TRBV7-9,TRBJ1-2
ASSPRRGTEAF,TRBV7-9,TRBJ1-1
ATITSGNYNEQF,TRBV15,TRBJ2-1
ASSLAVGQSYEQY,TRBV7-2,TRBJ2-7
SVTGGDEAF,TRBV29-1,TRBJ1-1
ASQGQESFYNSPLH,TRBV2,TRBJ1-6
ASKPISGDVQY,TRBV5-1,TRBJ2-7